This is a list of T cell receptor beta chains from one sample in a study of shared clonotypes between healthy human individuals. The data were produced by immunoSEQ multiplex PCR, yet TCRdb's version contains in-frame clones alone and is incomplete. This sample has 1.5 million to 2.5 million clones, with about 95% found just once. Sequencing used naive CD8+ T cells sorted from blood. The receptors originated from a man aged 18 to 29 in good health. CDR3s include the opening cysteine and the closing phenylalanine or tryptophan. The order of the fields is V gene, D gene, J gene, clone size, CDR3 protein, CDR3 DNA. D genes are given only for firm matches. Expanded clones are given a class, and other clones once, few, many or no size at all.

TRBV7-9	TRBD1	TRBJ1-2	NA	CASSYTGANYGYTF	TGTGCCAGCAGCTATACAGGGGCCAACTATGGCTACACCTTC
TRBV6-5	TRBD2	TRBJ2-3	NA	CASSYLAGGTDTQYF	TGTGCCAGCAGTTACCTAGCGGGGGGCACAGATACGCAGTATTTT
TRBV7-9	NA	TRBJ1-3	NA	CASSLAGRLNTIYF	TGTGCCAGCAGCTTAGCCGGACGGTTAAACACCATATATTTT
TRBV7-9	NA	TRBJ1-4	NA	CASSLEGEKLFF	TGTGCCAGCAGCTTAGAGGGTGAAAAACTGTTTTTT
TRBV2	NA	TRBJ1-4	NA	CASSGVSTNEKLFF	TGTGCCAGCAGTGGGGTGTCAACTAATGAAAAACTGTTTTTT
TRBV27	TRBD1	TRBJ2-2	NA	CASRPGQGSGELFF	TGTGCCAGCAGACCGGGACAGGGATCCGGGGAGCTGTTTTTT
TRBV7-9	NA	TRBJ2-7	NA	CASSSTSSYEQYF	TGTGCCAGCAGCTCCACAAGCTCCTACGAGCAGTACTTC
TRBV10-1	TRBD1	TRBJ1-1	NA	CASSAGTDEAFF	TGCGCCAGCAGTGCCGGGACAGATGAAGCTTTCTTT
TRBV6-6	NA	TRBJ1-1	NA	CASSYSGIEAFF	TGTGCCAGCAGTTACTCAGGGATTGAAGCTTTCTTT
TRBV4-1	TRBD2	TRBJ2-2	few	CASSQEAGTGELFF	TGCGCCAGCAGCCAAGAAGCGGGAACCGGGGAGCTGTTTTTT
TRBV5-6	NA	TRBJ1-3	NA	CASSLGSALNTIYF	TGTGCCAGCAGCTTGGGGTCCGCCTTAAACACCATATATTTT
TRBV2	NA	TRBJ2-3	NA	CASNRDSTDTQYF	TGTGCCAGTAACAGGGACAGCACAGATACGCAGTATTTT
TRBV7-9	TRBD2	TRBJ2-1	NA	CASSPSGGSYNEQFF	TGTGCCAGCAGCCCGAGCGGGGGCTCCTACAATGAGCAGTTCTTC
TRBV6-5	TRBD1	TRBJ2-7	NA	CASSYRGQGISYEQYF	TGTGCCAGCAGTTACCGTGGACAGGGGATCTCCTACGAGCAGTACTTC
TRBV19	NA	TRBJ2-2	NA	CASKRRDTGELFF	TGTGCCAGTAAGAGGAGGGACACCGGGGAGCTGTTTTTT
TRBV9	NA	TRBJ2-7	NA	CASSVGIPPHGEQYF	TGTGCCAGCAGCGTAGGCATACCTCCCCACGGGGAGCAGTACTTC
TRBV2	TRBD2	TRBJ2-1	NA	CASSEEEERLAGVNEQFF	TGTGCCAGCAGTGAAGAGGAGGAAAGACTAGCGGGAGTTAATGAGCAGTTCTTC
TRBV5-6	NA	TRBJ2-2	NA	CASSSPGANTGELFF	TGTGCCAGCAGCTCCCCAGGGGCGAACACCGGGGAGCTGTTTTTT
TRBV4-3	TRBD2	TRBJ2-3	NA	CASSQTIAGGGPPVGDTQYF	TGCGCCAGCAGCCAAACCATAGCGGGAGGGGGCCCCCCGGTAGGAGATACGCAGTATTTT
TRBV30	TRBD2	TRBJ2-1	NA	CAWSALLAGVNEQFF	TGTGCCTGGAGTGCGCTGCTGGCGGGAGTGAACGAGCAGTTCTTC
TRBV5-1	TRBD1	TRBJ2-5	once	CASSQTTGGGQETQYF	TGCGCCAGCAGTCAAACGACAGGGGGTGGCCAAGAGACCCAGTACTTC
TRBV9	NA	TRBJ2-5	once	CASSVDPRGSEETQYF	TGTGCCAGCAGCGTAGACCCAAGAGGGAGCGAGGAGACCCAGTACTTC
TRBV6-5	NA	TRBJ2-7	NA	CASSYQGYEQYF	TGTGCCAGCAGTTATCAGGGTTACGAGCAGTACTTC
TRBV7-9	NA	TRBJ2-2	NA	CASTPRGAGELFF	TGTGCCAGCACCCCGAGGGGGGCCGGGGAGCTGTTTTTT
TRBV2	NA	TRBJ2-3	NA	CASSHLGGDTQYF	TGTGCCAGCAGCCACCTGGGCGGAGATACGCAGTATTTT
TRBV30	NA	TRBJ2-7	NA	CAWGMGGLSEQYF	TGTGCCTGGGGGATGGGCGGATTGAGCGAGCAGTACTTC
TRBV28	TRBD1	TRBJ2-1	NA	CASRLRGQEIDEQFF	TGTGCCAGCAGACTCCGGGGACAGGAGATCGATGAGCAGTTCTTC
TRBV7-8	NA	TRBJ2-5	NA	CASSLAGETQYF	TGTGCCAGCAGCTTAGCGGGCGAGACCCAGTACTTC
TRBV5-4	NA	TRBJ2-1	NA	CASSLAGRNYNEQFF	TGTGCCAGCAGCTTGGCGGGACGGAATTACAATGAGCAGTTCTTC
TRBV6-1	NA	TRBJ2-6	NA	CASSLWEANVLTF	TGTGCCAGCTCCCTTTGGGAGGCCAACGTCCTGACTTTC
TRBV7-9	NA	TRBJ2-1	NA	CASSRTSPAEQFF	TGTGCCAGCAGCCGTACTAGCCCCGCTGAGCAGTTCTTC
TRBV5-1	NA	TRBJ2-5	NA	CASSSWGFGETQYF	TGCGCCAGCAGCTCCTGGGGTTTCGGGGAGACCCAGTACTTC
TRBV13	NA	TRBJ2-7	NA	CASSFRVSAEQYF	TGTGCCAGCAGCTTCAGGGTTTCTGCCGAGCAGTACTTC
TRBV7-8	NA	TRBJ1-5	few	CASSLAGPSNQPQHF	TGTGCCAGCAGCTTAGCGGGCCCGAGCAATCAGCCCCAGCATTTT
TRBV9	TRBD2	TRBJ2-7	NA	CASSVAGSGVTEQYF	TGTGCCAGCAGCGTAGCGGGTAGCGGGGTGACCGAGCAGTACTTC
TRBV4-3	NA	TRBJ2-2	NA	CASSQEGGPFPTGELFF	TGCGCCAGCAGCCAAGAAGGGGGACCATTTCCCACCGGGGAGCTGTTTTTT